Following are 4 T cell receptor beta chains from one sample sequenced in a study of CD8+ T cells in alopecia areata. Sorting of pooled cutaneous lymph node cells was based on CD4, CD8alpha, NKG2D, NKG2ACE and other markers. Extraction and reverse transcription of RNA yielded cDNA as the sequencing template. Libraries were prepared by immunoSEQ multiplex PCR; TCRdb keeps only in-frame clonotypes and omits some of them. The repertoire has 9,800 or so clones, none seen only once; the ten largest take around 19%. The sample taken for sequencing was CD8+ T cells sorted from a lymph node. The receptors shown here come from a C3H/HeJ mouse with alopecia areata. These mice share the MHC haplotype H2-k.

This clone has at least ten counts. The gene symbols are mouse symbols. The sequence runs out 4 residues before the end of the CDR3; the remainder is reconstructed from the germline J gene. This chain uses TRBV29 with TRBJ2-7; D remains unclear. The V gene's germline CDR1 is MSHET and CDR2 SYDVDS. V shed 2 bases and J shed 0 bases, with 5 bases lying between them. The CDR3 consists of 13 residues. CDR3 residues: CASSLVSSYEQYF. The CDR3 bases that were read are TGTGCTAGCAGTTTAGTAAGCTCCTAT. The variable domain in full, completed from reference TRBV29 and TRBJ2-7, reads DMKVTQMPRYLIKRMGENVLLECGQDMSHETMYWYRQDPGLGLQLIYISYDVDSNSEGDIPKGYRVSRKKREHFSLILDSAKTNQTSVYFCASSLVSSYEQYFGPGTRLTVL.

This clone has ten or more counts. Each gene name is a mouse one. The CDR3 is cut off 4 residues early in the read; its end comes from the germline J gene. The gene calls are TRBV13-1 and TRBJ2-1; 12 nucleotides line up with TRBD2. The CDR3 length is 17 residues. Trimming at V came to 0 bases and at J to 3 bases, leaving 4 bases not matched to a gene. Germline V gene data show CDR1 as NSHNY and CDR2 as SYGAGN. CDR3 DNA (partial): TGTGCCAGCAGTGATGCACGGACTGGGGGGGTCTATGCT. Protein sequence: CASSDARTGGVYA. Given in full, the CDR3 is CASSDARTGGVYAEQFF.

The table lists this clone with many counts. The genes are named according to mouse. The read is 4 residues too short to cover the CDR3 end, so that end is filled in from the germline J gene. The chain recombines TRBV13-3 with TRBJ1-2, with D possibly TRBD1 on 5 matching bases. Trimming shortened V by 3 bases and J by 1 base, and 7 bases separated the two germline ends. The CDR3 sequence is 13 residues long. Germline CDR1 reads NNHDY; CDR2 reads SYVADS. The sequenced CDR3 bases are TGTGCCAGCAGTGGACAGCGAAACTCC. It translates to CASSGQRNS. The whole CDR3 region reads CASSGQRNSDYTF.

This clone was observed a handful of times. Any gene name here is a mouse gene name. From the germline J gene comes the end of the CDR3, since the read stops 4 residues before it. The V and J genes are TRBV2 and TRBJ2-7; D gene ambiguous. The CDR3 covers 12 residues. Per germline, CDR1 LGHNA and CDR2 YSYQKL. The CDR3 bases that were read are TGTGCCAGCAGCCAAGAACAATAT. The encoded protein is CASSQEQY. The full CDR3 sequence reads CASSQEQYEQYF.